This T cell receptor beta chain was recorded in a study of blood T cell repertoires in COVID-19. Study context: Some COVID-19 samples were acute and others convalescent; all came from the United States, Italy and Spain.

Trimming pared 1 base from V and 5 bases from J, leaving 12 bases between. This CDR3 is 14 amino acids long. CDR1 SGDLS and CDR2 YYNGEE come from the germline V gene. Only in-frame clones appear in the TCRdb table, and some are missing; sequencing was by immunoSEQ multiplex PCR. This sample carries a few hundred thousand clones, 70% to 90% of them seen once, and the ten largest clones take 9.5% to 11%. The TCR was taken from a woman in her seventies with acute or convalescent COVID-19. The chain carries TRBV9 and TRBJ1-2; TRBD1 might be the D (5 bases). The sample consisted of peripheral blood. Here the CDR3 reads CASSVLGAGYGYTF. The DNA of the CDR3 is TGTGCCAGCAGCGTATTAGGGGCTGGGTATGGCTACACCTTC.